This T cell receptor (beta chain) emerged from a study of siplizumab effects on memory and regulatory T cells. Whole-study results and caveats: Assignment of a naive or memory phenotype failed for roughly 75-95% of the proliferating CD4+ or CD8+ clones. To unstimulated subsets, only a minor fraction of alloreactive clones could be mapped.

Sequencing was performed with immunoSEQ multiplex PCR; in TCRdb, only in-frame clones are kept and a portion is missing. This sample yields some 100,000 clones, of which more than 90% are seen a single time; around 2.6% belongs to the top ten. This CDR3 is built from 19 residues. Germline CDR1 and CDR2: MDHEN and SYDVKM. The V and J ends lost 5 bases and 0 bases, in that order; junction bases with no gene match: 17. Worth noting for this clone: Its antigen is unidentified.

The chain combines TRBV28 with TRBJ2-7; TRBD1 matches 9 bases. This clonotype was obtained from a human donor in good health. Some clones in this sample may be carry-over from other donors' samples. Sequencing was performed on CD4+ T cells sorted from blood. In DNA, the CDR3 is TGTGCCAGCAGTACCACTTTTCCGGGACAGGGAGACTTCTCCTACGAGCAGTACTTC. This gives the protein CASSTTFPGQGDFSYEQYF.